Listed here are 7 T cell receptor beta chains from one sample, sequenced in a study of spatial heterogeneity in lung cancer. Broader study findings: Expanded alpha and beta TCR counts within tumors tracked tumor mutation counts.

Time point in this sample: sample taken at primary tumor resection. A single record per CDR3 protein comes from TCRdb applying MiXCR to the 5' RACE reads. The repertoire holds 8,000 to 10,000 distinct CDR3 sequences, about 6.3% seen once, with roughly a tenth in the top ten. No antigen has been identified for these receptors. Sequencing used lung tumor tissue, obtained at surgery. These receptors were collected from a male donor with early-stage non-small cell lung cancer.

This clonotype occurred many times. The chain joins TRBV20-1 to TRBJ1-6, with 7 bases identical to TRBD1. Germline assignment: CDR1 DFQATT and CDR2 SNEGSKA (reference sequence). The V and J ends lost 3 bases and 6 bases, in that order; junction bases with no gene match: 8. The CDR3 extends over 15 amino acids. CDR3 in amino acids: CSASSRDSLNSPLHF. The CDR3, as DNA: TGCAGTGCTAGCAGCCGGGACAGCCTTAATTCACCCCTCCACTTT.

The sample holds many counts of this clonotype. The J gene is TRBJ2-3, the V gene TRBV15; D uncertain. Trimming took 0 bases from V and 5 from J, leaving 6 bases between them. The CDR3 extends over 13 amino acids. Per germline, CDR1 LNHNV and CDR2 YYDKDF (reference sequence). CDR3 protein: CATSRETGDTQYF. The CDR3 nucleotides are TGTGCCACCAGCAGAGAGACTGGAGATACGCAGTATTTT.

This sequence joins TRBV6-5 and TRBJ2-1, with D unresolved. V was cut by 0 bases and J by 8 bases, with 8 bases left in between. The germline gives CDR1 MNHEY, CDR2 SVGAGI. The CDR3 loop spans 13 amino acids. The CDR3: CASSYSMSYEQFF. The CDR3 bases are TGTGCCAGCAGTTACTCGATGTCATATGAGCAGTTCTTC.

In this sample, this clonotype turned up many times. The rearrangement joins TRBV5-6 to TRBJ1-2; unclear D gene. The CDR3 is 13 residues long. CDR1 and CDR2 from the germline V gene are SGHDT and YYEEEE. The germline V and J ends were trimmed by 3 bases and 7 bases, with 13 bases remaining between them. CDR3 in amino acids: CASSSPLLGGYTF. The CDR3 DNA reads as TGTGCCAGCAGCTCGCCCCTTCTTGGTGGCTACACCTTC.

This clonotype was seen at least ten times. The CDR3 nucleotides read TGTGCCAGCAGCCTAGGACTAGCGGGATATGGAGATACGCAGTATTTT. Its protein product is CASSLGLAGYGDTQYF. This chain links TRBV7-2 with TRBJ2-3, with TRBD2 identical over 12 bases. Trimming took 5 bases from V and 5 from J; bases not matched to a gene: 8. The CDR3 runs 16 residues. Looked up from germline, CDR1 is SGHTA and CDR2 is FQGNSA.

This clonotype appeared many times. V gene TRBV7-2 combines with J gene TRBJ1-1; D is unclear. Per germline, CDR1 SGHTA and CDR2 FQGNSA. This CDR3 has 13 amino acids. The V gene lost 0 bases and the J gene lost 7 bases, with 9 bases spanning the gap. CDR3 DNA sequence: TGTGCCAGCAGCTTAGCGGGGAGCTTTGAAGCTTTCTTT. Its protein is CASSLAGSFEAFF. Full variable domain (remainder filled in from reference TRBV7-2 and TRBJ1-1): GAGVSQSPSNKVTEKGKDVELRCDPISGHTALYWYRQSLGQGLEFLIYFQGNSAPDKSGLPSDRFSAERTGGSVSTLTIQRTQQEDSAVYLCASSLAGSFEAFFGQGTRLTVV.

There are many counts of this clonotype. The chain carries TRBV18 and TRBJ1-4; D is unresolved. Trimming took off 2 bases at V and 4 bases at J, with 5 bases between the two ends. Germline V gene data show CDR1 as KGHSH and CDR2 as LQKENI. The CDR3 contains 13 residues. Here the CDR3 DNA reads TGTGCCAGCTCACCAAAGTATAATGAAAAACTGTTTTTT. This codes for CASSPKYNEKLFF.